By share of the sample, the clone carrying this TCR beta chain is medium-sized. Its antigen is unknown. MiXCR was run by TCRdb on the 5' RACE reads, yielding one entry per CDR3 protein. Among about 940 distinct CDR3 sequences listed, 33% were seen once. The source of the sample is a study of spatial heterogeneity in lung cancer. Time point: sample taken at primary tumor resection. Researchers sequenced whole RNA taken from tumor, nontumor lung or frozen PBMC without sorting. This CDR3 comprises 15 residues. Trimming shortened V by 6 bases and J by 0 bases, and 14 bases separated the two germline ends. The germline gives CDR1 MNHNS, CDR2 SASEGT. General study results and limits: Within tumors, counts of expanded alpha and beta TCRs tracked tumor mutation counts.

This sequence originates from a male donor with early-stage non-small cell lung cancer. The source was lung tumor tissue, collected at surgery. The chain couples TRBV6-1 to TRBJ1-1; D ambiguous. The CDR3 loop is CASSEAVGLNTEAFF. The DNA of the CDR3 is TGTGCCAGCAGCGAGGCCGTGGGGTTGAACACTGAAGCTTTCTTT.